Below, 24 T cell receptor beta chains from the same sample are listed, as sequenced in a study of cytomegalovirus exposure and HLA in healthy donors. Amplification used 60 Vbeta primers and 13 Jbeta primers. Only in-frame clones appear in the TCRdb table, and some are missing; sequencing was by immunoSEQ multiplex PCR. This table has around 300,000 clones, just under 85% appearing once. Sample: PBMCs. These receptors came from a woman in her 40s in good health and CMV-seropositive.

The DNA for the CDR3 is TGTGCCAGCAGGGGCCTTGTGACAGGAGTAGGCTACGAGCAGTACTTC. It translates to CASRGLVTGVGYEQYF. J is TRBJ2-7 and V is TRBV27, with D perhaps matching TRBD1 (6 bases). The CDR3 sequence is 16 residues long. V was shortened by 6 bases and J by 3 bases, with 21 bases between the two germline ends. Germline CDR1 MNHEY, CDR2 SMNVEV (reference sequence).

This sequence joins TRBV7-9 and TRBJ2-6; TRBD1 matches 9 bases. CDR3 length equals 18 residues. Looked up from germline, CDR1 is SEHNR and CDR2 is FQNEAQ (reference sequence). Trimming took 4 bases from V and 2 from J; bases not matched to a gene: 9. CDR3 loop: CASSSTGGRTAGANVLTF. CDR3 bases: TGTGCCAGCAGCTCCACAGGGGGCAGGACTGCTGGGGCCAACGTCCTGACTTTC.

The chain couples TRBV7-8 to TRBJ2-7; tentative D call: TRBD2 (5 bases). The CDR3 length is 13 residues. Germline CDR1 reads SGHVS; CDR2 reads FQNEAQ. Trimming took 2 bases from V and 7 from J, leaving 12 bases between them. The CDR3 DNA is TGTGCCAGCAGCTTAAGTCCGGGATGGGAGCAGTACTTC. Translating it yields CASSLSPGWEQYF.

This sequence joins TRBV18 and TRBJ2-1, with no clear D. CDR3 length equals 15 residues. Germline values: CDR1 KGHSH, CDR2 LQKENI. Trimming cost V 3 bases and J 5 bases, with 14 bases left between them. The CDR3 DNA follows: TGTGCCAGCTCACCCGCGACCCTAGGTGACAATGAGCAGTTCTTC. Translating gives CASSPATLGDNEQFF.

This clone came up once. The chain links TRBV7-2 to TRBJ2-2, with TRBD2 as a possible D gene (5 bases). Per germline, CDR1 SGHTA and CDR2 FQGNSA. V lost 0 bases and J 5 bases, leaving 10 bases between the germline ends. The CDR3 is made up of 15 amino acids. CDR3 region: CASSLAFSDTGELFF. The DNA of the CDR3 is TGTGCCAGCAGCTTAGCGTTTAGCGATACCGGGGAGCTGTTTTTT. Full variable domain (rest looked up from reference TRBV7-2 and TRBJ2-2): GAGVSQSPSNKVTEKGKDVELRCDPISGHTALYWYRQSLGQGLEFLIYFQGNSAPDKSGLPSDRFSAERTGGSVSTLTIQRTQQEDSAVYLCASSLAFSDTGELFFGEGSRLTVL.

The rearrangement uses TRBV7-2 and TRBJ2-5, with D maybe TRBD2 (6 bases). Near its end, the DNA agrees better with TRBJ2-7, so the J call may be wrong. Germline CDR1 reads SGHTA; CDR2 reads FQGNSA. The CDR3 has 15 residues. CDR3 protein: CASSDPGGMTYEQYF. In DNA form, the CDR3 reads TGTGCCAGCAGCGACCCAGGAGGGATGACCTACGAGCAGTACTTC.

The chain is built from TRBV2 and TRBJ1-1; TRBD1 is a possible D gene (6 bases). This CDR3 region has 13 residues. Between the trimmed V and J ends, which lost 7 bases and 3 bases, there was a span of 12 bases. Germline V gene data show CDR1 as SNHLY and CDR2 as FYNNEI. CDR3: CASKGQSYTEAFF. In nucleotides, the CDR3 is TGTGCCAGCAAAGGACAGAGCTACACTGAAGCTTTCTTT.

This clone came up once. The chain carries TRBV28 and TRBJ1-4; a possible D gene is TRBD1 (6 bases). The CDR3 consists of 15 residues. Germline loops: CDR1 MDHEN, CDR2 SYDVKM. V was pared by 6 bases and J by 0 bases, with 11 bases between. This CDR3 is CASRTRQATNEKLFF. DNA for the CDR3: TGTGCCAGCAGGACACGACAGGCAACTAATGAAAAACTGTTTTTT.

The CDR3 protein is CASSLGAGSRNQPQHF. The CDR3 nucleotides are TGTGCCAGCAGTTTAGGGGCCGGATCACGAAATCAGCCCCAGCATTTT. This chain joins TRBV27 and TRBJ1-5, with a weak D call TRBD1 (5 bases). Trimming took 2 bases from V and 4 from J, leaving 15 bases between them. Germline V gene sequence: CDR1 MNHEY, CDR2 SMNVEV (reference sequence). The length of the CDR3 is 16 residues.

This chain uses TRBV7-9 with TRBJ2-1; 11 positions match TRBD2. J lost 10 bases, V lost 5 bases, and 10 bases had no gene match. Germline loops: CDR1 SEHNR, CDR2 FQNEAQ (reference sequence). This CDR3 contains 15 residues. The CDR3 DNA follows: TGTGCCAGCAGCCGACGACTAGCGGGACGATTGGAGCAGTTCTTC. Translation: CASSRRLAGRLEQFF.

The genes are TRBV5-6 and TRBJ1-2, with unresolved D. The germline V gene has CDR1 SGHDT and CDR2 YYEEEE. V lost 2 bases and J lost 10, with 12 bases in between. The CDR3 has 12 amino acids. CDR3 DNA: TGTGCCAGCAGCTTATCCCGGGTTTACTACACCTTC. It encodes CASSLSRVYYTF.

For the CDR3, the DNA is TGTGCCAGCAGCTCTGGGACAGGCCTCAATCAGCCCCAGCATTTT. This encodes CASSSGTGLNQPQHF. V and J are TRBV9 and TRBJ1-5; TRBD1 agrees at 8 bases. This CDR3 has 15 amino acids. J gave up 3 bases and V 4 bases, and 6 bases lay outside the gene matches. The V gene's germline CDR1 is SGDLS and CDR2 YYNGEE.

The chain uses TRBV10-3 and TRBJ2-7; weak D call: TRBD1 (7 bases). The CDR3 is made up of 13 amino acids. V dropped 6 bases and J dropped 3 bases, with 12 bases sitting between them. Germline V gene sequence: CDR1 ENHRY, CDR2 SYGVKD. This CDR3 reads CAIRGGQNYEQYF. CDR3 DNA: TGTGCCATCAGGGGGGGACAGAACTACGAGCAGTACTTC.

The rearrangement joins TRBV6-1 to TRBJ1-5, with a weak D call TRBD1 (6 bases). The V and J ends lost 1 base and 2 bases respectively, with 9 bases between them. CDR1 and CDR2 (germline): MNHNS, SASEGT. The CDR3 has 15 residues. The CDR3 is CASSEGTVGNQPQHF. The CDR3 nucleotides are TGTGCCAGCAGTGAAGGGACAGTAGGCAATCAGCCCCAGCATTTT.

The chain uses TRBV30 and TRBJ2-3; 10 bases are a match to TRBD2. The V gene end was trimmed by 7 bases and the J gene end by 4 bases; junction bases not matched to a gene: 11. The CDR3 totals 15 residues. CDR1 is GTSNPN and CDR2 is SVGIG in the germline V gene (reference sequence). CDR3 sequence: CALETAGGPADTQYF. The CDR3 DNA reads TGTGCCTTAGAAACAGCGGGAGGGCCTGCAGATACGCAGTATTTT.

The rearrangement links TRBV7-6 to TRBJ2-3, with D uncertain. The CDR3 is 15 residues long. Germline V gene lookup returns CDR1 SGHVS and CDR2 FNYEAQ. Trimming pared 5 bases from V and 0 bases from J, leaving 12 bases between. The CDR3 DNA is TGTGCCAGCAGCGCGACTGACCTAAGCACAGATACGCAGTATTTT. Its protein product is CASSATDLSTDTQYF.

This rearrangement joins TRBV5-1 to TRBJ2-7; 10 bases match TRBD2. Unmatched junction bases numbered 22, after V lost 1 base and J lost 3 bases. Germline V gene data show CDR1 as SGHRS and CDR2 as YFSETQ. The CDR3 extends over 21 amino acids. The CDR3 nucleotides read TGCGCCAGCAGCTTGAGAACCAGAAGAGGACTAGCGGATCAACGGGGCTACGAGCAGTACTTC. Protein sequence: CASSLRTRRGLADQRGYEQYF.

The chain joins TRBV9 to TRBJ2-7; D unclear. Germline loops: CDR1 SGDLS, CDR2 YYNGEE. V was pared by 0 bases and J by 8 bases, with 21 bases between. The CDR3 has 16 residues. The CDR3 here is CASSVAPMRKVLKQYF. The CDR3 region has the DNA TGTGCCAGCAGCGTAGCTCCGATGCGGAAGGTGTTAAAGCAGTACTTC.

The chain is built from TRBV7-9 and TRBJ1-4; 8 bases are a match to TRBD1. The CDR3 loop spans 14 amino acids. Trimming took 4 bases from V and 4 from J; bases not matched to a gene: 2. Germline V gives CDR1 SEHNR, CDR2 FQNEAQ (reference sequence). The CDR3 loop is CASSSTGDNEKLFF. The CDR3 DNA is TGTGCCAGCAGCTCGACAGGGGATAATGAAAAACTGTTTTTT.

The chain is built from TRBV20-1 and TRBJ1-1, with TRBD1 matching 8 bases. The V segment lost 4 bases and the J segment 11 bases; nucleotides outside the gene matches: 6. CDR3 length: 11 residues. Germline assignment: CDR1 DFQATT and CDR2 SNEGSKA (reference sequence). The CDR3 sequence: CSAKQGEGAFF. The CDR3 region has the DNA TGCAGTGCTAAACAGGGGGAGGGTGCTTTCTTT.

This clone was counted once. This chain links TRBV7-6 with TRBJ1-4, with D tentatively TRBD1 (5 bases). Germline V gives CDR1 SGHVS, CDR2 FNYEAQ. Trimming took off 2 bases at V and 8 bases at J, with 15 bases between the two ends. CDR3 length: 15 residues. The CDR3 DNA sequence: TGTGCCAGCAGCTTAACCGACAGTGGGTTCGAAAAACTGTTTTTT. Translated: CASSLTDSGFEKLFF.

The CDR3 protein is CASSLNGGLNSPLHF. The CDR3 bases are TGTGCCAGCAGCTTGAACGGGGGGCTCAATTCACCCCTCCACTTT. The chain is built from TRBV5-6 and TRBJ1-6, with D possibly matching TRBD1 (6 bases). Trimming took off 1 base at V and 7 bases at J, with 12 bases between the two ends. Germline V gene data show CDR1 as SGHDT and CDR2 as YYEEEE. The length of the CDR3 is 15 residues. The whole variable domain, filled in from reference TRBV5-6 and TRBJ1-6, reads DAGVTQSPTHLIKTRGQQVTLRCSPKSGHDTVSWYQQALGQGPQFIFQYYEEEERQRGNFPDRFSGHQFPNYSSELNVNALLLGDSALYLCASSLNGGLNSPLHFGNGTRLTVT.

This chain links TRBV25-1 with TRBJ1-2, with 8 bases matching TRBD1. The CDR3 is 14 residues long. Germline assignment: CDR1 MGHDK and CDR2 SYGVNS. V lost 4 bases and J lost 6; bases outside the gene matches: 7. The CDR3 loop reads CASSGTGGWNGYTF. CDR3 DNA sequence: TGTGCCAGCAGTGGAACAGGGGGGTGGAATGGCTACACCTTC.

The chain recombines TRBV10-3 with TRBJ2-1; possible D gene TRBD1, 5 bases. CDR1 and CDR2 (germline): ENHRY, SYGVKD. The ends were cut back, 6 bases at V and 2 bases at J, with 17 bases in the middle. The CDR3 is 16 amino acids. The CDR3 protein is CAIRADSGKTYNEQFF. The CDR3 DNA follows: TGTGCCATCAGAGCCGATTCAGGGAAAACCTACAATGAGCAGTTCTTC.